The rows below give T cell receptor beta chains drawn from one sample of a study of shared clonotypes between healthy human individuals. Method: immunoSEQ multiplex PCR; TCRdb's copy keeps in-frame clones and lacks some. The data hold about 1 million clones, with about 70% observed a single time. Sequencing was performed on memory CD4+ T cells sorted from blood. The receptors derive from a young man in good health. Each CDR3 is given with its conserved first and last residue. D genes are given only for firm matches.

v_call	d_call	j_call	cdr3_aa
TRBV19	-	TRBJ2-1	CASSIVAGDNEQFF
TRBV7-9	-	TRBJ2-6	CASSLSTQANVLTF
TRBV5-1	TRBD1	TRBJ2-7	CASSPPDRVGNEQYF
TRBV25-1	TRBD1	TRBJ1-2	CASSTNKQGVGYGYTF
TRBV28	TRBD2	TRBJ2-5	CASSLTSGETGGETQYF
TRBV29-1	TRBD1	TRBJ2-1	CSAEGQGNYNEQFF
TRBV11-2	TRBD1	TRBJ2-1	CASSLDGTGGSYNEQFF
TRBV4-3	-	TRBJ1-2	CASSQDSYGYTF
TRBV19	TRBD2	TRBJ2-6	CASNFPGLAGSGANVLTF
TRBV6-5	TRBD1	TRBJ1-2	CASGTATRLAGYTF
TRBV18	-	TRBJ1-1	CASSPGQDTEAFF
TRBV7-9	-	TRBJ2-5	CASSLSWERWATETQYF
TRBV10-1	TRBD2	TRBJ2-1	CASNRWTSGSYEQFF
TRBV6-5	-	TRBJ1-3	CASSSPGLPGNTIYF
TRBV11-1	-	TRBJ2-5	CASGLRTAGETQYF
TRBV9	-	TRBJ2-1	CASSVAGPTRTGEQFF
TRBV2	TRBD1	TRBJ2-2	CASNQGQGPGELFF
TRBV14	-	TRBJ1-1	CASSQGQNTEAFF